A selection of T cell receptor beta chains follows, all from one sample in a study of shared clonotypes between healthy human individuals. Sequenced by immunoSEQ multiplex PCR; TCRdb stores in-frame clones only, minus some. The table has about 2.4 million clones, over 85% seen once; the top ten hold 0.14%. The specimen sequenced was naive CD4+ T cells sorted from blood. The source is a man between 18 and 29 years old in good health. Both conserved end residues are part of each CDR3. A D gene is named only where the DNA matches it firmly. Clone size is stated in some rows and not others, as once, few, many or a class when expanded.

v_gene: TRBV5-1
d_gene: -
j_gene: TRBJ2-7
abundance: -
CDR3nt: TGCGCCAGCAGCTTGCAGCTAGCGTACGAGCAGTACTTC
CDR3aa: CASSLQLAYEQYF

v_gene: TRBV30
d_gene: -
j_gene: TRBJ1-6
abundance: -
CDR3nt: TGTGCCTGGGGTCCCCTAGGGAATTCACCCCTCCACTTT
CDR3aa: CAWGPLGNSPLHF

v_gene: TRBV2
d_gene: -
j_gene: TRBJ2-4
abundance: -
CDR3nt: TGTGCCAGCAGTGTAATAGGGGGGCGTCTAGCCAAAAACATTCAGTACTTC
CDR3aa: CASSVIGGRLAKNIQYF

v_gene: TRBV25-1
d_gene: TRBD1
j_gene: TRBJ1-6
abundance: few
CDR3nt: TGTGCCAGCACCCAGGGGGACCCTAATTCACCCCTCCACTTT
CDR3aa: CASTQGDPNSPLHF

v_gene: TRBV7-8
d_gene: -
j_gene: TRBJ2-2
abundance: -
CDR3nt: TGTGCCAGCAGCCACGCCAGGGGGGAGGCCGGGGAGCTGTTTTTT
CDR3aa: CASSHARGEAGELFF

v_gene: TRBV9
d_gene: -
j_gene: TRBJ1-4
abundance: -
CDR3nt: TGTGCCAGCAGCCTTGGGACAACTAATGAAAAACTGTTTTTT
CDR3aa: CASSLGTTNEKLFF

v_gene: TRBV28
d_gene: -
j_gene: TRBJ1-1
abundance: -
CDR3nt: TGTGCCAGCAGTTTATCGGGGGGGGTTTGGACTGAAGCTTTCTTT
CDR3aa: CASSLSGGVWTEAFF

v_gene: TRBV6-1
d_gene: TRBD2
j_gene: TRBJ2-7
abundance: -
CDR3nt: TGTGCCAGCAGCGAACTAGCGGGAGGGCCCTACGAGCAGTACTTC
CDR3aa: CASSELAGGPYEQYF

v_gene: TRBV10-3
d_gene: -
j_gene: TRBJ1-1
abundance: few
CDR3nt: TGTGCCATCAGTGCCCAGGGTTTAAGTAACACTGAAGCTTTCTTT
CDR3aa: CAISAQGLSNTEAFF

v_gene: TRBV5-1
d_gene: TRBD2
j_gene: TRBJ2-2
abundance: -
CDR3nt: TGCGCCAGCAGCTTGCGGGCTAGCGGGCCCGGGGAGCTGTTTTTT
CDR3aa: CASSLRASGPGELFF

v_gene: TRBV5-6
d_gene: -
j_gene: TRBJ2-1
abundance: -
CDR3nt: TGTGCCAGCAGCTTGGAGCTCAAGGCTGGGAATGAGCAGTTCTTC
CDR3aa: CASSLELKAGNEQFF

v_gene: TRBV5-1
d_gene: -
j_gene: TRBJ1-5
abundance: -
CDR3nt: TGCGCCAGCAGCTTGGATGGACAGCCCCAGCATTTT
CDR3aa: CASSLDGQPQHF

v_gene: TRBV2
d_gene: TRBD1
j_gene: TRBJ1-5
abundance: few
CDR3nt: TGTGCCAGCAGTAACGACAGGGATCGGCAGCCCCAGCATTTT
CDR3aa: CASSNDRDRQPQHF

v_gene: TRBV6-6
d_gene: TRBD1
j_gene: TRBJ2-1
abundance: -
CDR3nt: TGTGCCAGCAGTGAGGGACAGGGAAGGAGGCAGTTCTTC
CDR3aa: CASSEGQGRRQFF

v_gene: TRBV6-5
d_gene: -
j_gene: TRBJ2-1
abundance: -
CDR3nt: TGTGCCAGCAGTCTCGAACTTGGAGTCAATGAGCAGTTCTTC
CDR3aa: CASSLELGVNEQFF

v_gene: TRBV27
d_gene: TRBD1
j_gene: TRBJ1-4
abundance: -
CDR3nt: TGTGCCAGCAGCAAGACAGGGAGGTTTACTAATGAAAAACTGTTTTTT
CDR3aa: CASSKTGRFTNEKLFF

v_gene: TRBV29-1
d_gene: -
j_gene: TRBJ2-5
abundance: -
CDR3nt: TGCAGCGTTGAAGGCTCGGGAGAGACCCAGTACTTC
CDR3aa: CSVEGSGETQYF

v_gene: TRBV2
d_gene: -
j_gene: TRBJ2-7
abundance: -
CDR3nt: TGTGCCAGCAGACCTACTCCGACAGGTAAACACTCCTACGAGCAGTACTTC
CDR3aa: CASRPTPTGKHSYEQYF

v_gene: TRBV19
d_gene: -
j_gene: TRBJ1-2
abundance: -
CDR3nt: TGTGCCAGTAGGGGCCCGGGCCCCTATGGCTACACCTTC
CDR3aa: CASRGPGPYGYTF

v_gene: TRBV5-1
d_gene: -
j_gene: TRBJ2-1
abundance: -
CDR3nt: TGCGCCAGCAGCTTGGGGGGAAATGAGCAGTTCTTC
CDR3aa: CASSLGGNEQFF

v_gene: TRBV7-2
d_gene: TRBD2
j_gene: TRBJ2-3
abundance: -
CDR3nt: TGTGCCAGCAGACGACTAGCGGGAGGTACAGATACGCAGTATTTT
CDR3aa: CASRRLAGGTDTQYF

v_gene: TRBV19
d_gene: TRBD1
j_gene: TRBJ1-5
abundance: -
CDR3nt: TGTGCCAGTAGTATTCGGGAATCGGCGGGACAGGGAAGGGGTCAGCCCCAGCATTTT
CDR3aa: CASSIRESAGQGRGQPQHF

v_gene: TRBV7-9
d_gene: -
j_gene: TRBJ1-2
abundance: -
CDR3nt: TGTGCCAGCAGCTTAGCCGACGGAGACTATGGCTACACCTTC
CDR3aa: CASSLADGDYGYTF

v_gene: TRBV5-1
d_gene: -
j_gene: TRBJ2-5
abundance: -
CDR3nt: TGCGCCAGCAGCTTGGATGGGTGGCAAGAGACCCAGTACTTC
CDR3aa: CASSLDGWQETQYF

v_gene: TRBV14
d_gene: -
j_gene: TRBJ1-2
abundance: once
CDR3nt: TGTGCCAGCAGCCAAGATATTTCAGCGGGCGGCTATGGCTACACCTTC
CDR3aa: CASSQDISAGGYGYTF

v_gene: TRBV11-2
d_gene: TRBD2
j_gene: TRBJ2-3
abundance: -
CDR3nt: TGTGCCAGCAGCTTAGATGGTCGAGCTAGCGGGAGAGGATCAGATACGCAGTATTTT
CDR3aa: CASSLDGRASGRGSDTQYF

v_gene: TRBV28
d_gene: TRBD2
j_gene: TRBJ2-3
abundance: once
CDR3nt: TGTGCCACATTTGGGGGGGGGAAAGATACGCAGTATTTT
CDR3aa: CATFGGGKDTQYF

v_gene: TRBV7-3
d_gene: -
j_gene: TRBJ2-7
abundance: -
CDR3nt: TGTGCCAGCAGCGTACAAACAGGCCCTATCTTCTGCGAGCAGTACTTC
CDR3aa: CASSVQTGPIFCEQYF

v_gene: TRBV27
d_gene: -
j_gene: TRBJ2-7
abundance: -
CDR3nt: TGTGCCAGCAGTACCCGACAGCTCTACGAGCAGTACTTC
CDR3aa: CASSTRQLYEQYF

v_gene: TRBV2
d_gene: -
j_gene: TRBJ2-3
abundance: -
CDR3nt: TGTGCCAGCAGTGAAGCGTTGGTTCTCAGGGACACAGATACGCAGTATTTT
CDR3aa: CASSEALVLRDTDTQYF

v_gene: TRBV19
d_gene: -
j_gene: TRBJ1-1
abundance: -
CDR3nt: TGTGCCAGTAGTATAGTACCGGGGGTGAACACTGAAGCTTTCTTT
CDR3aa: CASSIVPGVNTEAFF

v_gene: TRBV7-9
d_gene: -
j_gene: TRBJ1-1
abundance: -
CDR3nt: TGTGCCAGCAGCGGCAGGAGGGGGGCAAGAAACACTGAAGCTTTCTTT
CDR3aa: CASSGRRGARNTEAFF

v_gene: TRBV11-2
d_gene: TRBD2
j_gene: TRBJ2-1
abundance: once
CDR3nt: TGTGCCAGCAGCTTAGGCCGAGCGGGAGGGTACAATGAGCAGTTCTTC
CDR3aa: CASSLGRAGGYNEQFF

v_gene: TRBV7-9
d_gene: -
j_gene: TRBJ1-6
abundance: -
CDR3nt: TGTGCCAGCAGCTTAGGGGGCCCTTCCCTCCACTTT
CDR3aa: CASSLGGPSLHF

v_gene: TRBV27
d_gene: -
j_gene: TRBJ2-7
abundance: -
CDR3nt: TGTGCCAGCAGTCCATCCCCGGGGGGCGTCTACGAGCAGTACTTC
CDR3aa: CASSPSPGGVYEQYF

v_gene: TRBV28
d_gene: -
j_gene: TRBJ2-5
abundance: -
CDR3nt: TGTGCCAGCAGTTTAGGAGGCCCACAAGAGACCCAGTACTTC
CDR3aa: CASSLGGPQETQYF

v_gene: TRBV10-2
d_gene: TRBD2
j_gene: TRBJ2-2
abundance: -
CDR3nt: TGCGCCAGCAGTGGACTAGCGGAGAACACCGGGGAGCTGTTTTTT
CDR3aa: CASSGLAENTGELFF

v_gene: TRBV30
d_gene: TRBD1
j_gene: TRBJ1-6
abundance: -
CDR3nt: TGTGCCTGGGGGACAGTCAATAATTCACCCCTCCACTTT
CDR3aa: CAWGTVNNSPLHF

v_gene: TRBV19
d_gene: TRBD2
j_gene: TRBJ2-4
abundance: -
CDR3nt: TGTGCCAGTAGTATAGGTTTTAGGTATACTAGCGGACCCAACATTCAGTACTTC
CDR3aa: CASSIGFRYTSGPNIQYF

v_gene: TRBV6-6
d_gene: TRBD2
j_gene: TRBJ2-5
abundance: -
CDR3nt: TGTGCCAGCAGTCGGGGGGGGGTCCAAGAGACCCAGTACTTC
CDR3aa: CASSRGGVQETQYF

v_gene: TRBV23-1
d_gene: -
j_gene: TRBJ1-5
abundance: once
CDR3nt: TGCGCCCCCGGACCGCGACAGCTCAATCAGCCCCAGCATTTT
CDR3aa: CAPGPRQLNQPQHF

v_gene: TRBV30
d_gene: -
j_gene: TRBJ1-4
abundance: once
CDR3nt: TGTGCCTGGAGTGTTGACGAGGGTGAAAAACTGTTTTTT
CDR3aa: CAWSVDEGEKLFF

v_gene: TRBV11-2
d_gene: TRBD1
j_gene: TRBJ1-2
abundance: -
CDR3nt: TGTGCCAGCAGCTCTGGACAGGGTTATGGCTACACCTTC
CDR3aa: CASSSGQGYGYTF

v_gene: TRBV5-1
d_gene: TRBD1
j_gene: TRBJ1-1
abundance: -
CDR3nt: TGCGCCAGCAGCACGGGACAGGGTGAAGCTTTCTTT
CDR3aa: CASSTGQGEAFF

v_gene: TRBV28
d_gene: TRBD1
j_gene: TRBJ1-4
abundance: -
CDR3nt: TGTGCCAGCAGTGGCGCCGGGACAGGGAATGAAAAACTGTTTTTT
CDR3aa: CASSGAGTGNEKLFF

v_gene: TRBV12-5
d_gene: -
j_gene: TRBJ2-2
abundance: -
CDR3nt: TGTGCTAGTGCCGGGAGTGGCGGGGAGCTGTTTTTT
CDR3aa: CASAGSGGELFF

v_gene: TRBV4-1
d_gene: -
j_gene: TRBJ1-6
abundance: -
CDR3nt: TGCGCCAGCAGCCAAGATCTGGCATTGATAAATTCACCCCTCCACTTT
CDR3aa: CASSQDLALINSPLHF

v_gene: TRBV2
d_gene: TRBD2
j_gene: TRBJ2-5
abundance: -
CDR3nt: TGTGCCAGCAGGCGGATGGCGGGGGGGGGAGAGACCCAGTACTTC
CDR3aa: CASRRMAGGGETQYF

v_gene: TRBV4-1
d_gene: -
j_gene: TRBJ1-3
abundance: -
CDR3nt: TGCGCCAGCAGCCAAGTCGTCGGGGGTAACTCTGGAAACACCATATATTTT
CDR3aa: CASSQVVGGNSGNTIYF

v_gene: TRBV5-1
d_gene: -
j_gene: TRBJ2-2
abundance: -
CDR3nt: TGCGCCAGCAGCTTTTTGCCCGCCGTCCCAGGGGTTCCCAACACCGGGGAGCTGTTTTTT
CDR3aa: CASSFLPAVPGVPNTGELFF